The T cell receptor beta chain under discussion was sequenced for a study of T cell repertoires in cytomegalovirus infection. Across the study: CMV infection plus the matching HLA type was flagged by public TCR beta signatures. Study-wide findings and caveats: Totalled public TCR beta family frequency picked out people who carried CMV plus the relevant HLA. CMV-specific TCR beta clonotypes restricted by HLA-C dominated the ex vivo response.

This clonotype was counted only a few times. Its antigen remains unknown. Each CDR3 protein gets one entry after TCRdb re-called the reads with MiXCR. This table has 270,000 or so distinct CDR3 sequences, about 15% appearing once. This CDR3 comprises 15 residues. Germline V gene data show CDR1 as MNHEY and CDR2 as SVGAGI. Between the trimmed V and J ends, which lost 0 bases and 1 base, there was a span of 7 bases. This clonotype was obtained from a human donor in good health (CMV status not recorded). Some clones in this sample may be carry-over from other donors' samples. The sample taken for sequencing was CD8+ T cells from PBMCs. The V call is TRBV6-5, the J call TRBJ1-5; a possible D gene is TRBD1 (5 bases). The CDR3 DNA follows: TGTGCCAGCAGTTACTCTTGGGGGAGCAATCAGCCCCAGCATTTT. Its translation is CASSYSWGSNQPQHF.